This TCR beta chain emerged from a study of neurological immune-mediated disorders. Study-wide points: Sharing of CDR3 amino acid sequences among expanded clones across subjects was absent, suggesting private repertoires in all groups.

This clonotype was detected ten times or more. Its antigen is undetermined. The length of the CDR3 is 15 residues. V lost 8 bases to trimming and J lost 7 bases, with 20 bases between them. Germline lookup yields CDR1 ENHRY and CDR2 SYGVKD. cDNA synthesis was performed by 5'RACE with 10-nucleotide random UMIs. TCRdb analysed the 5' RACE reads with MiXCR anew, one entry per CDR3 protein. The sample has under 85,000 distinct CDR3 sequences; around a tenth are singletons. Sequencing used PBMCs. The rearrangement links TRBV10-3 to TRBJ2-2, with D tentatively TRBD1 or TRBD2 (5 bases each). This clonotype originated in a man in his forties in good health. CDR3 DNA sequence: TGTGCCATCGGTCGGGGCCTACCCTTGGACGGGGAGCTGTTTTTT. Protein product: CAIGRGLPLDGELFF.